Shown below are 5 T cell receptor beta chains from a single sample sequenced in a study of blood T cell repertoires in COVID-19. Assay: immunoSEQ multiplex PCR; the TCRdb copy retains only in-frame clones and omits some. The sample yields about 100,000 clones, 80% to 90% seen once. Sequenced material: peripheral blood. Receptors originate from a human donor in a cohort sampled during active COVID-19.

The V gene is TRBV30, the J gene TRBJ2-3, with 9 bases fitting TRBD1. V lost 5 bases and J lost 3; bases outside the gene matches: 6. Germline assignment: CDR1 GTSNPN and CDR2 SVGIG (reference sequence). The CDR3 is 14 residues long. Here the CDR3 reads CAWRDRAFTDTQYF. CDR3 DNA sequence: TGTGCCTGGCGGGACAGGGCGTTTACAGATACGCAGTATTTT.

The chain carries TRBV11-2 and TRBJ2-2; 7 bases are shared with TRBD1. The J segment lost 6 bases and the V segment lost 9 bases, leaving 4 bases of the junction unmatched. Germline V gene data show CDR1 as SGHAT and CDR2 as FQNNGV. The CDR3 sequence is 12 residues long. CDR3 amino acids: CASNRGSGELFF. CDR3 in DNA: TGTGCCAGTAACAGGGGTTCCGGGGAGCTGTTTTTT.

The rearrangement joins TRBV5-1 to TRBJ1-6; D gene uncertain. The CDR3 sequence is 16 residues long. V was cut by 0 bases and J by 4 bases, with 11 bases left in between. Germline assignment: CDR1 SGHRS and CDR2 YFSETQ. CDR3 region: CASSLALQRYNSPLHF. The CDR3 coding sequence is TGCGCCAGCAGCTTGGCCCTTCAACGGTATAATTCACCCCTCCACTTT.

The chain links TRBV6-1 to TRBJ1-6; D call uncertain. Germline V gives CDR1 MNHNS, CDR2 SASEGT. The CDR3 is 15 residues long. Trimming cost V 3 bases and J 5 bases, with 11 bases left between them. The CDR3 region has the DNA TGTGCCAGCAGTGAGGGCCGGGGAAATAATTCACCCCTCCACTTT. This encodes CASSEGRGNNSPLHF.

The CDR3 loop reads CASSPSGQGSNQPQHF. The CDR3 nucleotides are TGTGCCAGCTCACCAAGTGGACAGGGAAGCAATCAGCCCCAGCATTTT. V is TRBV18 and J is TRBJ1-5; 8 bases line up with TRBD1. Looked up from germline, CDR1 is KGHSH and CDR2 is LQKENI. The V segment lost 2 bases and the J segment 1 base; nucleotides outside the gene matches: 4. The CDR3 consists of 16 residues.